These 12 T cell receptor delta chains came from one sample sequenced in a study of Vδ1+ human thymocytes. Study-wide results and caveats: Highly polyclonal TRG and TRD repertoires with Gaussian CDR3 length distributions appeared in thymus.

Antigens for these TCRs are unknown. RNA was extracted from the cells and then reverse transcribed. The CDR3 regions were amplified by multiplex PCR from V-gene primers to a constant-region primer. TCRdb used CATT to re-call clones from the multiplex PCR reads. The sample yields 45,000 to 60,000 delta-chain clones, over 12% seen once. The sequenced sample was Vdelta1+ gamma-delta thymocytes from the thymus. Subset given: FACS-sorted CD3+ TCRalphabeta- TCRVdelta1+ TCRVdelta2- thymocytes. These TCRs come from a girl less than two years old who had congenital heart surgery.

The chain uses TRDV1 and TRDJ1, with TRDD3 matching over 12 bases. The length of the CDR3 is 24 residues. The junction had 28 bases not matched to a gene; V was cut back by 1 base and J by 4 bases. Germline assignment: CDR1 TSWWSYY and CDR2 QGS. The DNA of the CDR3 is TGTGCTCTTGGGGAACCACTTCGGGCCTACGAGGTCCAACTGGGGGATACATCTGGCGATAAACTCATCTTT. Its translation is CALGEPLRAYEVQLGDTSGDKLIF.

The V gene is TRDV1, the J gene TRDJ1; D is ambiguous. The ends were cut back, 4 bases at V and 0 bases at J, with 21 bases in the middle. This CDR3 has 18 amino acids. The V gene's germline CDR1 is TSWWSYY and CDR2 QGS. The CDR3 is CALGGRSYESRHTDKLIF. CDR3 nucleotides: TGTGCTCTTGGGGGGCGGTCTTACGAATCCCGACACACCGATAAACTCATCTTT.

This clone has only a few counts. The chain recombines TRDV1 with TRDJ1; D unresolved. Trimming cost V 0 bases and J 2 bases, with 13 bases left between them. Germline V gives CDR1 TSWWSYY, CDR2 QGS. CDR3 length equals 16 residues. CDR3 residues: CALGELECKETDKLIF. Here the CDR3 DNA reads TGTGCTCTTGGGGAACTAGAGTGTAAGGAGACCGATAAACTCATCTTT.

The rearrangement uses TRDV1 and TRDJ1; 13 bases are a match to TRDD3. This CDR3 spans 19 amino acids. V shed 0 bases, J shed 0 bases, and the junction held 7 bases outside the gene matches. Germline V lookup: CDR1 TSWWSYY, CDR2 QGS. CDR3 in amino acids: CALGELGPLGDTHTDKLIF. DNA of the CDR3: TGTGCTCTTGGGGAACTAGGGCCACTGGGGGATACGCACACCGATAAACTCATCTTT.

This clone was counted a few times. The chain employs TRDV1 and TRDJ1; no firm D call. Per germline, CDR1 TSWWSYY and CDR2 QGS. The ends were cut back, 1 base at V and 8 bases at J, with 20 bases in the middle. The CDR3 runs to 16 residues. Written as DNA, the CDR3 is TGTGCTCTTGGGGAACGGGTGCGGGGCCCGCGGGCCAAACTCATCTTT. Its translation: CALGERVRGPRAKLIF.

About this clone: In the same sample, other DNA sequences code for this CDR3. V and J are TRAV29/DV5 and TRDJ1; 7 nucleotides align to TRDD3. From germline, CDR1 is NSMFDY and CDR2 ISSIKDK. CDR3 length: 17 amino acids. This CDR3 is CAAPFGGSGGYADKLIF. In DNA, the CDR3 is TGTGCCGCTCCCTTCGGTGGCTCTGGAGGATACGCCGATAAACTCATCTTT.

In its sample, this clone was seen a few times. The chain employs TRDV1 and TRDJ1, with 7 bases identical to TRDD3. Trimming took 5 bases from V and 0 from J; bases not matched to a gene: 30. CDR3 length: 23 residues. CDR1 and CDR2 (germline): TSWWSYY, QGS. The CDR3 spells CALGPYQVLELGAMGVYTDKLIF. CDR3 sequence (DNA): TGTGCTCTTGGGCCCTACCAGGTGTTAGAGCTGGGGGCCATGGGGGTGTACACCGATAAACTCATCTTT.

This clone was picked up a small number of times. V usage is TRDV1 and J usage is TRDJ1; 12 bases match TRDD3. The CDR3 has 22 residues. The V segment lost 4 bases and the J segment 0 bases; nucleotides outside the gene matches: 21. Per the germline V gene, CDR1 is TSWWSYY and CDR2 is QGS. CDR3 in DNA: TGTGCTCTTGGGGCTCCCGGAGAGACTGGGGGATACTGTGCGCCACACACCGATAAACTCATCTTT. This codes for CALGAPGETGGYCAPHTDKLIF.

The genes are TRDV1 and TRDJ1; D is perhaps TRDD3 (6 bases). The CDR3 extends over 15 amino acids. Germline V gene sequence: CDR1 TSWWSYY, CDR2 QGS. The V end lost 1 base, the J end lost 7 bases, and 16 bases lay between the germline ends. The CDR3 reads CALGERTPGAGKLIF. The DNA for the CDR3 is TGTGCTCTTGGGGAACGTACGCCTGGGGCCGGTAAACTCATCTTT.

The V and J genes are TRDV1 and TRDJ1; 11 nucleotides align to TRDD3. This CDR3 is built from 22 residues. Trimming cost V 1 base and J 1 base; bases outside gene matches: 20. Germline values: CDR1 TSWWSYY, CDR2 QGS. Here the CDR3 DNA reads TGTGCTCTTGGGGAACGAGGAAAGTCCCGGGGACTGGGGGATAGATCCACCGATAAACTCATCTTT. Its translation: CALGERGKSRGLGDRSTDKLIF.

This clone was counted a few times. The chain links TRDV1 to TRDJ1, with 11 bases matching TRDD3. Germline lookup yields CDR1 TSWWSYY and CDR2 QGS. V lost 2 bases, J lost 1 base, and 15 bases stayed unmatched. The CDR3 contains 20 residues. The CDR3 DNA is TGTGCTCTTGGGGAATGGGATCCCCTCCTGGGGGATACAAGCACCGATAAACTCATCTTT. This gives the protein CALGEWDPLLGDTSTDKLIF.

Remarks on this clone: One end of the junction is discordant with germline, which a read error may explain. The chain uses TRDV1 and TRDJ1, with D possibly being TRDD3 (8 bases). The CDR3 runs to 25 residues. Germline V gene data show CDR1 as TSWWSYY and CDR2 as QGS. The CDR3 nucleotides are TGTGCTGTTGGGGAACTAATCGTTCCTACCGTACTGGGGGTCCCCGGAGGAGCCTACACCGATAAACTCATCTTT. This encodes CAVGELIVPTVLGVPGGAYTDKLIF.